This TCR beta chain comes out of a study of T-cell memory formation after mild COVID-19. The study, taken as a whole, reports: Clones contracting day 15 to 85 were balanced CD4/CD8; later expanders leaned CD4+.

This clonotype has only a few counts. Antigen specificity is unknown. Unmatched junction bases numbered 10, after V lost 5 bases and J lost 3 bases. CDR1 and CDR2 from the germline V gene are SGHVS and FNYEAQ. The CDR3 consists of 16 residues. One entry per CDR3 protein results from TCRdb running MiXCR on the 5' RACE reads. The sample records 190,000 or so distinct CDR3 sequences, about a fifth being singletons. Sequenced: PBMCs or a T cell subset sorted from them (not recorded which). This chain uses TRBV7-6 with TRBJ2-1, with TRBD2 matching over 7 bases. This TCR derives from an adult woman who had mild COVID-19 (a few samples of this study predate the infection). Cell type and time point are not known. The CDR3 nucleotides read TGTGCCAGCAGCATTTACGAGACTAGCTTCTACAATGAGCAGTTCTTC. This translates into CASSIYETSFYNEQFF.